The present entry profiles one T cell receptor (beta chain) with its context. This clone was observed at least ten times. Its recognized antigen is unknown. There are no base qualities to consult, and no much larger clone falls within one base. None of the patients had been given any treatment before thyroid surgery. Using T-cell receptor beta sequencing, the researchers looked back retrospectively at clinical samples from patients, gathered between about 2011 and 2019. The CDR3 runs 16 amino acids, cysteine and phenylalanine included. Only the CDR3 region is kept as DNA, spanning 48 bases read in frame from base 1. The germline ends are 16 bases apart after V is trimmed by 3 bases and J by 5 bases. Based on the germline V gene, the CDR1 and CDR2 sequences are SGHNT and YENEEA. This sample was taken from a study of metastatic and nonmetastatic thyroid tumors (TCRdb year 2020). Background on the whole study: Repertoires from peripheral blood and from tumor or nodule tissue samples of malignant and benign thyroid patients were compared.

The library was obtained by PCR. TCRdb records Illumina HiSeq 4000 as the sequencer. High-throughput sequencing was used to profile the TCR beta-chain CDR3 region of every patient. As for how the authors treated the data: Drawing on CDR3 differences between clinicopathological groups, the researchers built a classifier meant to tell apart patients with distant-metastatic papillary thyroid cancer. To measure repertoire diversity the researchers used the Shannon index, while the Morisita-Horn index served to gauge how similar the tumor and blood repertoires were. The public reads were run again by TCRdb, first through fastp at Q25 and then through MiXCR, and only productive beta chains were kept. The V and J calls reflect TCRdb's pipeline rather than the authors' work. The sample table holds under 30,000 clones, of which roughly 14% were seen once. The top ten clones comprise around 16% of the sample.

Overall results and qualifications from the work: In both blood and tumor samples, malignant tumors were reported to have significantly higher TCR beta diversity than benign nodules.

The sequence came from a male donor with papillary thyroid cancer or a benign thyroid nodule (not recorded which). Some clones in this sample may be carry-over from other donors' samples. The V and J segments used are TRBV11-3 and TRBJ2-2; matching of 6 bases hints at TRBD2 as the D gene. Sequenced sample: blood. The CDR3 in this case is CASSFMDWRETGELFF. The nucleotide sequence is given as TGTGCCAGCAGCTTCATGGACTGGAGGGAAACCGGGGAGCTGTTTTTT. Reference TRBV11-3 and TRBJ2-2 proteins supply the regions before and after the CDR3; the full variable domain is: EAGVVQSPRYKIIEKKQPVAFWCNPISGHNTLYWYLQNLGQGPELLIRYENEEAVDDSQLPKDRFSAERLKGVDSTLKIQPAELGDSAVYLCASSFMDWRETGELFFGEGSRLTVL.